This is a list of T cell receptor beta chains from one sample in a study of T-cell memory formation after mild COVID-19. TCRdb passed the 5' RACE reads through MiXCR, listing each CDR3 protein once. This table has about 340,000 distinct CDR3 sequences, around a fifth appearing once. Sequenced: PBMCs or a T cell subset sorted from them (not recorded which). These receptors were collected from a man younger than 35 who had mild COVID-19 (a few samples of this study predate the infection). Cell type and time point are not known. Both conserved end residues are part of each CDR3. D genes are given only for firm matches. For some rows the clone size is stated as once, few or many, or as a class when expanded; others skip it.

cdr3_length clone_size j_call v_call d_call cdr3_nt cdr3_aa
14 NA TRBJ1-5 TRBV28 NA TGTGCCAGCAGTATCAAAGGGGGTTATGTGCCCCAGCATTTT CASSIKGGYVPQHF
15 few TRBJ2-3 TRBV5-1 NA TGCGCCAGCAAGGCAGGAACAGGGATCATGCGTACGCAGTATTTT CASKAGTGIMRTQYF
15 few TRBJ2-7 TRBV3-1 TRBD2 TGTGCCAGCAGCCTCCTACCGCGGGGGAGGAACGAGCAGTACTTC CASSLLPRGRNEQYF
13 NA TRBJ1-1 TRBV7-9 NA TGTGCCAGCAGTGGGACCATGAACACTGAAGCTTTCTTT CASSGTMNTEAFF
15 few TRBJ1-2 TRBV9 NA TGTGCCAGCAGCTTAAGACGAGACGGCCACTATGGCTACACCTTC CASSLRRDGHYGYTF
14 NA TRBJ2-7 TRBV4-3 NA TGCGCCAGCAGCCAAGTCTCCGGGTCCTACGAGCAGTACTTC CASSQVSGSYEQYF
18 NA TRBJ2-7 TRBV7-9 NA TGTGCCAGCAGCCCTCATACCCTTATCAGGGCGTACTCCTACGAGCAGTACTTC CASSPHTLIRAYSYEQYF
14 NA TRBJ1-3 TRBV7-9 NA TGTGCCAGCAGCTTGAAAGGGAAAGGAAACACCATATATTTT CASSLKGKGNTIYF
14 few TRBJ2-3 TRBV20-1 NA TGCAGTGCTAACGAAAGGGGCCGCACAGATACGCAGTATTTT CSANERGRTDTQYF
15 NA TRBJ2-7 TRBV7-6 TRBD2 TGTGCCAGCAGCTTGAGACTAGCGGGGGTACACGAGCAGTACTTC CASSLRLAGVHEQYF
15 NA TRBJ2-5 TRBV29-1 TRBD2 TGCAGCGTCCCCGGGCTAGCGGGGGGAGGAGAGACCCAGTACTTC CSVPGLAGGGETQYF
14 NA TRBJ1-6 TRBV18 TRBD1 TGTGCCAGCTCGGAGACAGGGAGGAACTCACCCCTCCACTTT CASSETGRNSPLHF
14 NA TRBJ1-2 TRBV4-2 NA TGTGCCAGCAGCCAAGATCCAGGGGTCAATGGCTACACCTTC CASSQDPGVNGYTF
13 few TRBJ2-5 TRBV7-3 NA TGTGCCAGCAGCTTATCGGCTCCGGATACCCAGTACTTC CASSLSAPDTQYF
18 NA TRBJ2-3 TRBV5-1 NA TGCGCCAGCAGCTTGCAACAGAAGGTTGGGGACCACGCAGATACGCAGTATTTT CASSLQQKVGDHADTQYF
16 NA TRBJ2-2 TRBV7-3 NA TGTGCCAGCAGCCGCGTCTTTGGCAGGGCAACCGGGGAGCTGTTTTTT CASSRVFGRATGELFF
15 few TRBJ2-3 TRBV28 NA TGTGCCAGCAACCTGGGCGGAAGGCCGGCAGATACGCAGTATTTT CASNLGGRPADTQYF
16 few TRBJ2-1 TRBV28 NA TGTGCCAGCAAGCCAGGGGGGTTGAGCTCCTACAATGAGCAGTTCTTC CASKPGGLSSYNEQFF
14 few TRBJ1-3 TRBV18 NA TGTGCCAGCTCACCAGACACGGTTGGAAACACCATATATTTT CASSPDTVGNTIYF
12 NA TRBJ1-2 TRBV4-1 NA TGCGCCAGCAGCCAAGGGACGGCGGGCTACACCTTC CASSQGTAGYTF
14 few TRBJ2-3 TRBV4-3 NA TGCGCCAGCAGCCAAGAGTGGACCACAGATACGCAGTATTTT CASSQEWTTDTQYF
18 few TRBJ2-7 TRBV5-1 NA TGCGCCAGCAGCTTGCGGCCATCCGGGGCGAGGAGCTCCTACGAGCAGTACTTC CASSLRPSGARSSYEQYF
16 many TRBJ2-7 TRBV5-1 NA TGCGCCAGCAGCGACGGGGGACTCATTGAAGTAGGCGAGCAGTACTTC CASSDGGLIEVGEQYF
15 NA TRBJ2-5 TRBV3-1 TRBD2 TGTGCCAGCGGCCTAGCGGGGGGGCCGGGAGAGACCCAGTACTTC CASGLAGGPGETQYF
16 NA TRBJ2-7 TRBV5-1 NA TGCGCCAGCAGCTCAAGCGGGCCTACGAGCTCCTACGAGCAGTACTTC CASSSSGPTSSYEQYF
13 NA TRBJ2-5 TRBV5-1 NA TGCGCCAGCAAGGACGGCGGGGTGGAGACCCAGTACTTC CASKDGGVETQYF
11 NA TRBJ2-7 TRBV12-3/TRBV12-4 TRBD1 TGTGCCAGCACCCCAGGGGGCGAGCAGTACTTC CASTPGGEQYF
13 NA TRBJ2-5 TRBV5-4 NA TGTGCCAGCAGCAATTCGGGCCAAGAGACCCAGTACTTC CASSNSGQETQYF
13 many TRBJ2-1 TRBV12-3/TRBV12-4 NA TGTGCCAGCAGTTTCCCCTCGGGCAATGAGCAGTTCTTC CASSFPSGNEQFF
15 NA TRBJ2-1 TRBV7-9 NA TGTGCCAGCAGCCTCAGGGCCGAGGGATACAATGAGCAGTTCTTC CASSLRAEGYNEQFF
17 few TRBJ2-1 TRBV20-1 TRBD2 TGCAGTGCTAGGGGACTAGCGGGTCGCAGCTCCTACAATGAGCAGTTCTTC CSARGLAGRSSYNEQFF
16 few TRBJ1-1 TRBV10-3 TRBD1 TGTGCCATCAGTGACACTCCCGGGACAGTGAACACTGAAGCTTTCTTT CAISDTPGTVNTEAFF
14 NA TRBJ2-2 TRBV2 NA TGTGCCAGCAACGACAGCCCGAACACCGGGGAGCTGTTTTTT CASNDSPNTGELFF
15 many TRBJ1-3 TRBV20-1 NA TGCAGTGCTAGGGGGGGGGCAGACTCTGGAAACACCATATATTTT CSARGGADSGNTIYF
16 few TRBJ2-6 TRBV6-5 NA TGTGCCAGCAGATTACTGTGGGGGACTGGGGCCAACGTCCTGACTTTC CASRLLWGTGANVLTF
14 NA TRBJ1-2 TRBV12-3/TRBV12-4 NA TGTGCCAGCAGTTTTTCCAGCGGGGAGAGGGGCTACACCTTC CASSFSSGERGYTF
15 NA TRBJ2-1 TRBV20-1 TRBD2 TGCAGTGCTAGAGGGGGGACTAGCGGTTACAATGAGCAGTTCTTC CSARGGTSGYNEQFF
15 NA TRBJ2-3 TRBV5-1 NA TGCGCCAGCAGCTTGATTGGGGGATCCCCAGATACGCAGTATTTT CASSLIGGSPDTQYF
15 NA TRBJ2-5 TRBV25-1 NA TGTGCCAGCAGTGAATATCTGGGTTTACAAGAGACCCAGTACTTC CASSEYLGLQETQYF
16 NA TRBJ1-5 TRBV6-5 TRBD1 TGTGCCAGCAGTACGGACAGGAGGTATAGCAATCAGCCCCAGCATTTT CASSTDRRYSNQPQHF
15 NA TRBJ1-5 TRBV5-1 NA TGCGCCAGCAGCTTGTGGCAGGGCCCCAATCAGCCCCAGCATTTT CASSLWQGPNQPQHF
15 NA TRBJ2-1 TRBV5-1 NA TGCGCCAGCAGCTTCGGGGACTCGACACCCAATGAGCAGTTCTTC CASSFGDSTPNEQFF
12 few TRBJ2-1 TRBV6-2/TRBV6-3 NA TGTGCCAGTGGGACTTCCTACAATGAGCAGTTCTTC CASGTSYNEQFF